These 26 T cell receptor beta chains were all obtained from the same sample, sequenced in a study of glioma-infiltrating T cells. The iRepertoire nested amplicon-rescue multiplex PCR amplified TCR alpha and beta CDR3s from RNA. TCRdb re-called the multiplex PCR reads through MiXCR, storing one row per CDR3 protein. Of a few hundred thousand distinct CDR3 sequences listed, 41% are singletons. Sequenced: glioma tissue, nonneoplastic brain tissue, or PBMCs (not recorded which). Receptor source: a human donor with low-grade glioma or glioblastoma, undergoing nonglioma brain surgery, or in good health (not recorded which).

This clonotype was picked up a small number of times. The genes are TRBV29-1 and TRBJ1-5, with D hard to call. CDR3 length: 12 residues. CDR1 is SQVTM, CDR2 ANQGSEA, per germline. V lost 4 bases to trimming and J lost 5 bases, with 9 bases between them. The CDR3 nucleotides read TGCAGCGTTGTACTCAAGGATCAGCCCCAGCATTTT. It codes for CSVVLKDQPQHF.

In regard to this clonotype: A read error may account for a junction end that differs from germline. The V gene is TRBV28, the J gene TRBJ2-1; 7 bases line up with TRBD1. The end of the DNA fits TRBJ2-5 better, so the J call may be wrong. CDR1 and CDR2 (germline): MDHEN, SYDVKM. CDR3 length: 17 residues. CDR3 protein: CASSFGATGTLQGTQYF. As DNA, the CDR3 is TGTGCCAGCAGTTTCGGGGCGACAGGGACACTTCAAGGGACCCAGTACTTC.

The V gene is TRBV20-1, the J gene TRBJ1-5; no clear D. Trimming cost V 1 base and J 6 bases, with 10 bases left between them. Germline V CDR1 and CDR2: DFQATT, SNEGSKA (reference sequence). This CDR3 contains 13 residues. CDR3 residues: CSARATFLQPQHF. CDR3 nucleotides: TGCAGTGCTAGAGCTACCTTCCTTCAGCCCCAGCATTTT.

V usage is TRBV27 and J usage is TRBJ1-5; TRBD1 aligns across 8 bases. Germline V lookup: CDR1 MNHEY, CDR2 SMNVEV (reference sequence). V lost 2 bases, J lost 13 bases, and 13 bases stayed unmatched. The CDR3 covers 15 residues. The CDR3 DNA sequence: TGTGCCAGCAGTTTACAGGGGGCTTGGAATCAGCTTCAGCATTTT. Protein product: CASSLQGAWNQLQHF.

This clonotype was observed a handful of times. J is TRBJ2-1 and V is TRBV7-2, with 9 bases lining up with TRBD2. The V gene end was trimmed by 5 bases and the J gene end by 2 bases; junction bases not matched to a gene: 7. Per the germline V gene, CDR1 is SGHTA and CDR2 is FQGNSA. CDR3 size: 16 residues. As DNA, the CDR3 is TGTGCCAGCAGCGATAGCGGGAGCAGAACCTACAATGAGCAGTTCTTC. This translates into CASSDSGSRTYNEQFF.

Comment on this clonotype: Since no conserved phenylalanine or tryptophan closes the CDR3, a read error is the likely cause. This rearrangement joins TRBV25-1 to TRBJ2-5; the match to TRBD2 covers 7 bases. The CDR3 is made up of 16 amino acids. Germline trimming cut 2 bases from V and 5 bases from J; bases unmatched to any gene: 11. CDR1 MGHDK and CDR2 SYGVNS come from the germline V gene. The CDR3 DNA follows: TGTGCCAGCAGTGAACATACATCGGCGGGAGCTGAGACCCAGTACTCC. Protein sequence: CASSEHTSAGAETQYS.

About this clonotype itself: A much larger clone differs from this one at a single base, so this may be a read error. The gene calls are TRBV27 and TRBJ1-1; D remains unclear. This CDR3 contains 14 residues. Germline V gene data show CDR1 as MNHEY and CDR2 as SMNVEV (reference sequence). Trimming took off 2 bases at V and 1 base at J, with 8 bases between the two ends. This chain's CDR3 is CASSLQESNTEAFF. For the CDR3, the DNA is TGTGCCAGCAGTTTACAGGAGTCGAACACTGAAGCTTTCTTT.

The genes are TRBV6-5 and TRBJ1-2; D is possibly TRBD1 (6 bases). The CDR3 runs to 14 residues. Germline assignment: CDR1 MNHEY and CDR2 SVGAGI. Trimming stripped 7 bases from V and 5 bases from J, with 17 bases between. The CDR3 region has the DNA TGTGCCAGCACTTCTAGAGGGGGGCAGTATGGCTACACCTTC. It is translated as CASTSRGGQYGYTF.

V and J are TRBV7-2 and TRBJ2-1; D is possibly TRBD2 (5 bases). Germline loops: CDR1 SGHTA, CDR2 FQGNSA. CDR3 length: 15 amino acids. V lost 5 bases and J lost 10, with 21 bases in between. CDR3 nucleotide sequence: TGTGCCAGCAGCGAGGGTATAAACGTCTACTACGAGCAGTTCTTC. It specifies CASSEGINVYYEQFF.

A remark on this clonotype: An end of the junction does not agree with germline; a read error may underlie this. The CDR3 loop is CASSFGRRLDWGGNEKFF. The DNA of the CDR3 is TGTGCCAGCAGTTTCGGGAGGAGGCTTGACTGGGGTGGCAATGAGAAGTTCTTC. J is TRBJ2-1 and V is TRBV27, with 7 bases aligning to TRBD2. CDR1 and CDR2 (germline): MNHEY, SMNVEV (reference sequence). The CDR3 runs 18 residues.

This clonotype was seen many times. The chain carries TRBV27 and TRBJ2-5; tentative D call: TRBD1 (6 bases). The CDR3 spans 15 residues. Per germline, CDR1 MNHEY and CDR2 SMNVEV (reference sequence). V dropped 4 bases and J dropped 5 bases, with 17 bases sitting between them. Here the CDR3 reads CASSSQGHLGETQYF. The CDR3 nucleotides are TGTGCCAGCAGTTCACAGGGACATCTTGGGGAGACCCAGTACTTC.

The table lists this clonotype with a few counts. The CDR3 region has the DNA TGTGCCACCAGTGTGACAGGCCTCTATGGCTACACCTTC. Protein product: CATSVTGLYGYTF. The chain joins TRBV24-1 to TRBJ1-2; maybe TRBD1 (6 bases). V was trimmed by 5 bases and J by 4 bases, leaving 10 bases between them. Germline V CDR1 and CDR2: KGHDR, SFDVKD. The CDR3 is made up of 13 amino acids.

Comment on this clonotype: A read error may explain this, as a much larger clone is one base away. The V gene is TRBV20-1, the J gene TRBJ2-3; D ambiguous. Trimming took 4 bases from V and 2 from J, leaving 13 bases between them. CDR1 is DFQATT, CDR2 SNEGSKA, per germline (reference sequence). The CDR3 extends over 14 amino acids. CDR3 sequence reads: CSAKGPWTTDTQYF. The CDR3 nucleotides read TGCAGTGCTAAAGGACCGTGGACCACAGATACGCAGTATTTT.

Written as DNA, the CDR3 is TGTGCCAGCAGCTTAATAAAAGTCCCCGGGAGTGCTAAGAGAGCTTTCTTT. The encoded protein is CASSLIKVPGSAKRAFF. The chain joins TRBV11-1 to TRBJ1-1; D is unresolved. The ends were cut back, 2 bases at V and 10 bases at J, with 26 bases in the middle. Germline V gene sequence: CDR1 SGHAT, CDR2 FQDESV (reference sequence). The CDR3 is made up of 17 amino acids.

This clonotype was detected many times. The rearrangement uses TRBV15 and TRBJ2-5, with TRBD2 as a possible D gene (6 bases). CDR1 is LNHNV and CDR2 is YYDKDF in the germline V gene (reference sequence). The V and J ends lost 0 bases and 2 bases respectively, with 16 bases between them. The CDR3 is 17 amino acids. This CDR3 is CATSRDRRARMQETQYF. The CDR3 DNA is TGTGCCACCAGCAGAGATCGGAGGGCCAGGATGCAAGAGACCCAGTACTTC.

In this sample, this clonotype turned up a few times. Since a much larger clone is just one base distant, this may be a read error. The chain joins TRBV6-4 to TRBJ2-2; TRBD2 matches 7 bases. The CDR3 extends over 15 amino acids. CDR1 MRHNA and CDR2 SNTAGT come from the germline V gene. The CDR3 DNA is TGTGCCAGCGGATCGGGACTACACAACGCCGGGGATCTGTTTTTT. Protein product: CASGSGLHNAGDLFF.

Many counts were recorded for this clonotype. This chain joins TRBV6-1 and TRBJ2-1, with 10 bases identical to TRBD2. Trimming cost V 6 bases and J 7 bases; bases outside gene matches: 12. This CDR3 is built from 16 residues. From germline, CDR1 is MNHNS and CDR2 SASEGT. In DNA form, the CDR3 reads TGTGCCAGCAGGCCTTCACTAGCGGGGTTACTTAATGAGCAGTTCTTC. This codes for CASRPSLAGLLNEQFF.

This clonotype has a handful of counts. The rearrangement links TRBV7-6 to TRBJ2-7; TRBD1 matches at 8 bases. The germline CDR1 and CDR2 sequences are SGHVS and FNYEAQ. CDR3 length equals 15 residues. V lost 6 bases to trimming and J lost 2 bases; unmatched junction nucleotides: 9. CDR3 coding DNA: TGTGCCAGCAGTTCCCAGGGGGCGGAGACCTACGAGCAGTACTTC. It encodes CASSSQGAETYEQYF.

This clonotype was picked up many times. The chain combines TRBV28 with TRBJ1-1; the D gene is possibly TRBD1 (5 bases). Germline V gives CDR1 MDHEN, CDR2 SYDVKM. Between the trimmed V and J ends, which lost 2 bases and 5 bases, there was a span of 12 bases. The CDR3 length is 14 residues. The CDR3 region is CASSLQKGWTEAFF. The CDR3 coding sequence is TGTGCCAGCAGTTTACAGAAGGGGTGGACTGAAGCTTTCTTT.

Many counts were recorded for this clonotype. The CDR3: CSARFRSSYNEQFF. The CDR3 coding sequence is TGCAGTGCTAGATTCCGTAGCTCCTACAATGAGCAGTTCTTC. The chain recombines TRBV20-1 with TRBJ2-1; D remains unclear. Trimming pared 2 bases from V and 0 bases from J, leaving 8 bases between. Germline V gene lookup returns CDR1 DFQATT and CDR2 SNEGSKA (reference sequence). The CDR3 length is 14 residues.

This clonotype showed up just a few times. The J gene is TRBJ1-4, the V gene TRBV28; perhaps TRBD1 as D (5 bases). With 6 bases removed from V and 14 bases from J, the gap between germline ends came to 25 bases. CDR3 length equals 15 residues. Germline V gene lookup returns CDR1 MDHEN and CDR2 SYDVKM. CDR3 in DNA: TGTGCCAGCAGCCCCGGACATTCAGTTGCCATTGGGCTGTTTTTT. Its translation: CASSPGHSVAIGLFF.

This clonotype came up once. It may be a read error: a sequence one base away is much more abundant. The chain links TRBV7-2 to TRBJ2-3; 13 positions match TRBD2. The germline CDR1 and CDR2 sequences are SGHTA and FQGNSA. The CDR3 spans 16 residues. CDR3 DNA: TGTGCCGGCAGCCAACTAGCGGGAGGGAGGGCAGATACGCAGTATTTT. Translation gives CAGSQLAGGRADTQYF.

CDR3 loop: CASSKDPTLEQYF. The CDR3 DNA sequence: TGTGCCAGCAGCAAAGACCCCACTCTCGAGCAGTACTTC. V gene TRBV7-2 combines with J gene TRBJ2-7, with D unresolved. The V gene lost 5 bases and the J gene lost 6 bases, with 14 bases spanning the gap. CDR3 length: 13 residues. Germline loops: CDR1 SGHTA, CDR2 FQGNSA.

The J gene is TRBJ2-7, the V gene TRBV4-2; TRBD2 matches at 9 bases. V lost 0 bases to trimming and J lost 6 bases; unmatched junction nucleotides: 9. Germline CDR1 LGHNA, CDR2 YNFKEQ. The CDR3 loop spans 16 amino acids. CDR3: CASSQDSSGRFGEQYF. The DNA for the CDR3 is TGTGCCAGCAGCCAAGATAGTAGCGGGAGATTTGGCGAGCAGTACTTC.

The chain links TRBV6-1 to TRBJ1-1; D is uncertain. V shed 3 bases and J shed 0 bases, with 8 bases lying between them. This CDR3 is built from 14 residues. Germline CDR1 MNHNS, CDR2 SASEGT. CDR3 DNA sequence: TGTGCCAGCAGTGATACAGTCCTGAACACTGAAGCTTTCTTT. Protein: CASSDTVLNTEAFF.

In its sample, this clonotype was seen many times. The chain has TRBV4-3 and TRBJ1-1; D is unresolved. The V end was cut by 4 bases, the J end by 10 bases, with 16 bases between. Germline CDR1 LGHNA, CDR2 YSLEER. The CDR3 has 13 amino acids. The CDR3 protein is CASSPSLGLAAFF. The DNA for the CDR3 is TGCGCCAGCAGCCCCTCATTAGGGCTAGCAGCTTTCTTT.